A single sample gave rise to the 20 T cell receptor beta chains below, sequenced in a study of blood T cell repertoires in COVID-19. Libraries were prepared by immunoSEQ multiplex PCR; TCRdb keeps only in-frame clonotypes and omits some of them. The data hold about 150,000 clones, with roughly 88% observed a single time. The sample taken for sequencing was peripheral blood. The receptors shown here come from a man in his fifties or sixties with active or convalescent COVID-19.

This clone was counted ten times or more. The rearrangement joins TRBV28 to TRBJ1-3; 7 nucleotides agree with TRBD1. Trimming at V came to 2 bases and at J to 5 bases, leaving 6 bases not matched to a gene. The CDR3 totals 15 residues. Germline CDR1 reads MDHEN; CDR2 reads SYDVKM. As DNA, the CDR3 is TGTGCCAGCAGTTTAAGCCGACAGGGCAGAAACACCATATATTTT. Its translation is CASSLSRQGRNTIYF.

V and J are TRBV19 and TRBJ2-4; D is perhaps TRBD2 (5 bases). The V end lost 2 bases, the J end lost 3 bases, and 14 bases lay between the germline ends. Germline CDR1 is LNHDA and CDR2 is SQIVND (reference sequence). This CDR3 is 16 amino acids long. In DNA form, the CDR3 reads TGTGCCAGTAGTATATCGTCGGGGTCTGACAAAAACATTCAGTACTTC. It yields the protein CASSISSGSDKNIQYF. Based on the CDR3 plus reference TRBV19 and TRBJ2-4, the full variable domain is DGGITQSPKYLFRKEGQNVTLSCEQNLNHDAMYWYRQDPGQGLRLIYYSQIVNDFQKGDIAEGYSVSREKKESFPLTVTSAQKNPTAFYLCASSISSGSDKNIQYFGAGTRLSVL.

The V call is TRBV12-3 or TRBV12-4, the J call TRBJ2-5; 7 nucleotides agree with TRBD1. The V gene end was trimmed by 1 base and the J gene end by 7 bases; junction bases not matched to a gene: 3. This CDR3 comprises 13 residues. The CDR3 sequence is CASSLDRGVTQYF. CDR3 nucleotide sequence: TGTGCCAGCAGTTTAGACAGGGGAGTGACCCAGTACTTC.

The rearrangement joins TRBV21-1 to TRBJ2-2; the table names TRBD2, a call not compared with the DNA. TRBV21-1 is shown as a pseudogene. The CDR3 has 17 residues. The CDR3 sequence: CASSKVMEGRGPGELFF. In DNA, the CDR3 is TGTGCCAGCAGCAAAGTGATGGAGGGGCGGGGACCCGGGGAGCTGTTTTTT.

The CDR3: CASSGQGGNQPQHF. CDR3 DNA sequence: TGTGCCAGCAGTGGACAGGGAGGCAATCAGCCCCAGCATTTT. The chain links TRBV6-2 or TRBV6-3 to TRBJ1-5; the match to TRBD1 covers 8 bases. Germline CDR1 MNHEY, CDR2 SVGEGT. With 5 bases clipped from V and 2 bases from J, the junction kept 2 bases outside the gene matches. CDR3 length: 14 residues.

Notes on this clone: Distinct nucleotide sequences in the sample also encode this CDR3. This chain connects TRBV29-1 to TRBJ1-1; D possibly corresponds to TRBD1 (6 bases). CDR1 is SQVTM and CDR2 is ANQGSEA in the germline V gene. The CDR3 spans 12 residues. V dropped 6 bases and J dropped 1 base, with 9 bases sitting between them. CDR3 in DNA: TGCAGCGTCCTACAGGGGAACACTGAAGCTTTCTTT. Protein: CSVLQGNTEAFF.

In its sample, this clone was seen once. The chain has TRBV3-1 (or the pseudogene TRBV3-2) and TRBJ1-2; D might be TRBD1 (5 bases). The CDR3 runs to 15 residues. V was cut by 4 bases and J by 4 bases, with 16 bases left in between. Germline CDR1 LGHDT, CDR2 YNNKEL (reference sequence). The CDR3 here is CASSLRLGGGYGYTF. CDR3 DNA sequence: TGTGCCAGCAGCCTTCGGTTGGGGGGGGGCTATGGCTACACCTTC.

The V and J genes are TRBV6-1 and TRBJ1-4; D is perhaps TRBD1 (5 bases). The CDR3 is made up of 14 amino acids. Per germline, CDR1 MNHNS and CDR2 SASEGT. The ends were cut back, 3 bases at V and 5 bases at J, with 10 bases in the middle. The CDR3 nucleotides read TGTGCCAGCAGTGATGGAGGGGAAAATGAAAAACTGTTTTTT. Protein product: CASSDGGENEKLFF.

The chain combines TRBV27 with TRBJ2-1; 8 nucleotides match TRBD2. This CDR3 comprises 15 residues. The germline V gene has CDR1 MNHEY and CDR2 SMNVEV (reference sequence). Trimming cost V 3 bases and J 2 bases; bases outside gene matches: 3. The CDR3 reads CASSFSSGTYNEQFF. CDR3 nucleotide sequence: TGTGCCAGCAGTTTTAGTAGCGGGACCTACAATGAGCAGTTCTTC.

The chain is built from TRBV4-2 and TRBJ2-2; the match to TRBD2 covers 8 bases. V lost 3 bases to trimming and J lost 6 bases; unmatched junction nucleotides: 9. The CDR3 runs to 16 residues. The germline V gene has CDR1 LGHNA and CDR2 YNFKEQ. The CDR3 sequence: CASSQASGTRPGELFF. As DNA, the CDR3 is TGTGCCAGCAGCCAGGCCTCCGGGACTAGACCCGGGGAGCTGTTTTTT.

The V gene is TRBV7-3, the J gene TRBJ1-1; a weak D match, TRBD1 (6 bases). Germline values: CDR1 SGHTA, CDR2 FQGTGA. The CDR3 is made up of 15 amino acids. Trimming took off 2 bases at V and 1 base at J, with 11 bases between the two ends. CDR3 region: CASSLQGMKNTEAFF. Here the CDR3 DNA reads TGTGCCAGCAGCTTACAGGGGATGAAGAACACTGAAGCTTTCTTT. Drawing the rest from reference TRBV7-3 and TRBJ1-1, the complete variable domain is GAGVSQTPSNKVTEKGKYVELRCDPISGHTALYWYRQSLGQGPEFLIYFQGTGAADDSGLPNDRFFAVRPEGSVSTLKIQRTERGDSAVYLCASSLQGMKNTEAFFGQGTRLTVV.

The chain joins TRBV7-9 to TRBJ1-1; tentatively, D is TRBD1 (6 bases). V was clipped by 2 bases and J by 0 bases, with 10 bases between them. CDR1 and CDR2 from the germline V gene are SEHNR and FQNEAQ (reference sequence). The CDR3 spans 15 residues. The CDR3 spells CASSLPRGMNTEAFF. CDR3 in DNA: TGTGCCAGCAGCTTACCCAGGGGAATGAACACTGAAGCTTTCTTT.

The chain recombines TRBV18 with TRBJ2-6; D is undetermined. This CDR3 comprises 15 residues. CDR1 KGHSH and CDR2 LQKENI come from the germline V gene. V was trimmed by 5 bases and J by 0 bases, leaving 8 bases between them. The CDR3 protein is CASSLAVSGANVLTF. The DNA for the CDR3 is TGTGCCAGCTCATTAGCAGTCTCTGGGGCCAACGTCCTGACTTTC.

The chain is built from TRBV12-5 and TRBJ2-3; 12 positions match TRBD1. J was trimmed by 4 bases and V by 5 bases; bases with no gene match: 7. CDR3 length: 16 amino acids. From germline, CDR1 is LGHNT and CDR2 FRNRAP. The CDR3 region is CASGTGTGGRSDTQYF. The CDR3 coding sequence is TGTGCTAGTGGTACCGGGACAGGGGGCAGGTCAGATACGCAGTATTTT.

In the case of this clone: Other DNA sequences of this sample code for an identical CDR3. This chain joins TRBV28 and TRBJ1-2; D is perhaps TRBD1 (6 bases). The V gene's germline CDR1 is MDHEN and CDR2 SYDVKM. V was shortened by 5 bases and J by 1 base, with 8 bases between the two germline ends. CDR3 length: 13 residues. In nucleotides, the CDR3 is TGTGCCAGCAGTCCGGACAGTAACTATGGCTACACCTTC. Protein: CASSPDSNYGYTF.

The rearrangement links TRBV4-1 to TRBJ2-1; D not certain. V dropped 6 bases and J dropped 1 base, with 13 bases sitting between them. The CDR3 is 15 residues long. The germline CDR1 and CDR2 sequences are MGHRA and YSYEKL. CDR3 loop: CASSQLASSYNEQFF. The CDR3 nucleotides are TGCGCCAGCAGTCAACTTGCTAGTTCCTACAATGAGCAGTTCTTC.

The V call is TRBV5-6, the J call TRBJ1-2; D might be TRBD1 (5 bases). Trimming removed 4 bases at V and 3 bases at J, with 16 bases between. Germline CDR1 reads SGHDT; CDR2 reads YYEEEE. This CDR3 spans 15 amino acids. The CDR3 spells CASSRAGRGDYGYTF. For the CDR3, the DNA is TGTGCCAGCAGCAGGGCCGGACGGGGGGACTATGGCTACACCTTC.

The chain combines TRBV7-9 with TRBJ1-3; 8 bases are shared with TRBD1. Losses at the gene ends were 4 bases for V and 3 bases for J; bases not matched to a gene: 5. CDR1 is SEHNR, CDR2 FQNEAQ, per germline (reference sequence). CDR3 length equals 15 residues. The DNA for the CDR3 is TGTGCCAGCAGCTCGGGACAGGTTGATGGAAACACCATATATTTT. Its protein product is CASSSGQVDGNTIYF.

The CDR3 reads CAWSPSYLAGGTGELFF. The DNA of the CDR3 is TGTGCCTGGAGTCCCTCGTATTTAGCGGGAGGAACCGGGGAGCTGTTTTTT. The chain has TRBV30 and TRBJ2-2; 10 positions match TRBD2. Germline V gene data show CDR1 as GTSNPN and CDR2 as SVGIG (reference sequence). The CDR3 sequence is 17 residues long. V shed 2 bases, J shed 5 bases, and the junction held 11 bases outside the gene matches.

V usage is TRBV3-1 (or the pseudogene TRBV3-2) and J usage is TRBJ2-7; 11 nucleotides line up with TRBD2. The ends lost 3 bases at V and 5 bases at J; junction bases unmatched: 12. The germline V gene has CDR1 LGHDT and CDR2 YNNKEL (reference sequence). The length of the CDR3 is 17 residues. This CDR3 is CASSHSGRARFANEQYF. CDR3 in DNA: TGTGCCAGCAGCCATAGCGGGAGGGCCAGATTCGCTAACGAGCAGTACTTC.